Detailed here is one T cell receptor beta chain. The antigen it recognizes is unknown. Base qualities were left out, and no much larger clone turns up one base away. The cohort was made up of approximately 670 healthy bone marrow donors. At the time of sampling, every cohort member was nominally healthy, though immune exposures that went unrecorded were likely present. The donor tested CMV seropositive, placing the donor among the 290 or so seropositive members of the cohort. A peripheral blood sample was collected from each donor, and TCR beta sequencing was performed on peripheral blood mononuclear cells. The Qiagen DNeasy Blood Extraction Kit was used to extract genomic DNA from the blood cell samples. Measured from the cysteine to the phenylalanine, the CDR3 is 13 residues long. The CDR3 DNA has 39 bases and is translated from base 1. Trimming leaves V shorter by 4 bases and J shorter by 7 bases, with the junction holding 6 bases beyond the gene matches. The germline V gene encodes CDR1 WNHNN and CDR2 SYGVQD (reference sequence).

The data are from a study of cytomegalovirus exposure and HLA in healthy donors (dated by TCRdb to 2016 to 2017). Study-level background: An earlier analysis of approximately 550 of the donors reported 250 to 350 Gb of sequence data and 117 million unique TCR beta sequences from 150 million to 200 million T cells. An early release that covered roughly 600 HLA-typed donors contained approximately 300 gigabases of sequencing data and about 93 million unique TCR sequences. Of the 300 to 500 genotyped donors, over 80% were placed in the genetic ancestry cluster associated with self-reported Caucasian donors. The study was designed to test whether signatures of past pathogen exposure could be identified by cataloging public T cell receptors. Using immunosequencing, the study profiled T cell repertoires from some 670 subjects and related those repertoires to cytomegalovirus serostatus. A separate validation cohort of 100 to 150 different subjects was used in addition to the roughly 670-subject first cohort. The study combined high-throughput TCR immunosequencing, statistical association of individual TCRs with disease status, and machine learning to predict cytomegalovirus infection status. A later analysis re-analyzed previously published TCR beta repertoires from 600 to 850 donors and added high-resolution HLA genotyping to study TCR occurrence patterns. Rather than using new phenotypic data, the later analysis identified candidate immune exposures from TCR beta sequences and from how often those sequences occurred across donors. An earlier analysis of 450 to 750 of the donors used high-throughput TCR beta sequencing to judge whether each TCR beta V gene segment behaved as functional or pseudogenic. Donor age, sex, ethnicity and CMV serostatus were compiled together with the repertoire data. A later genetic analysis used genome-wide SNP genotypes for about three fifths of the roughly 700 donors, treating that subset as a discovery cohort. Every repertoire in the discovery cohort had been generated on one and the same sequencing platform. HLA typing covered class I and class II loci at four-digit resolution. Typing coverage varied by locus: about 620-630 donors for A, B, C, DRB1 and DQB1; 522 for DQA1; some 610 for DPA1; under 490 for DPB1. Several DR-DQ haplotypes were treated as single units for association and clustering because of strong linkage in the cohort. Among 398 genotyped donors of the cohort, an average of around 250,000 unique TCR beta nucleotide sequences was sequenced per donor, of which approximately 18% were non-productive.

The library was generated by the immunoSEQ multiplex PCR assay. The multiplex PCR relied on a mix of 60 forward primers for TCR Vbeta segments and 13 reverse primers for TCR Jbeta segments. The CDR3 region of rearranged TCR beta genes was amplified from genomic DNA by a multiplex PCR assay. The amplified TCR beta libraries were sequenced on the Illumina HiSeq System as 87-base-pair reads. In the authors' own workflow: A later analysis tallied approximately 87 million unique TCR beta chains across the 660 or so repertoires, and approximately 11 million of those chains were shared by two or more donors. Raw reads were error-corrected and collapsed into unique sequences with a nearest-neighbor algorithm that merged closely related sequences to remove PCR and sequencing errors. Alignment of CDR3 sequences to IMGT reference sequences was used to assign V, D and J gene segments. Each retained sequence needed at least a six-nucleotide match to both a V gene segment and a J gene segment. Rearrangements were called productive when the CDR3 lacked stop codons and stayed in frame with V and J; all others were non-productive. Following IMGT convention, CDR3 was defined as the stretch from the second conserved V-encoded cysteine to the conserved J-encoded phenylalanine. Sequences without an unambiguous match to a single V gene segment were excluded from the earlier analysis of about 640 of the donors. An earlier analysis of a few hundred of the donors classified V segments as functional when productive rearrangements were above 56.7% and as segregating when the standard deviation between donors was above 5%. A statistical classification framework was built for diagnosing cytomegalovirus status from the catalog of TCR beta chain sequences. In a later analysis, TCR nucleotide sequences were compared against IMGT/GENE-DB human TR gene sequences so that V and J genes could be assigned. The TCRdist pipeline was used in a later analysis to assign CDR3 sequences and most-parsimonious VDJ recombination scenarios. In a later analysis, each TCR beta chain was defined by its CDR3 amino acid sequence together with its V-gene family, and reads lacking a unique V-gene family were excluded. As a way to deal with suspected cross-contamination and a sequencing artifact, a later analysis dropped over 550 nucleotide sequences that were highly shared and had low generation probability. In a later analysis, a clonal expansion index for each public chain was calculated from normalized within-repertoire ranks of inferred template counts. In a later analysis, generation probabilities were computed using a VDJ recombination model fitted to out-of-frame rearrangements, and the results were checked against IGoR. A later analysis scored TCR-TCR, TCR-HLA and TCR-CMV co-occurrence with hypergeometric tests, applying a repertoire-size bias correction to TCR pairs. To estimate false discovery rates, a later analysis permuted the HLA or CMV assignments 20 times. A later analysis grouped co-occurring TCRs with DBSCAN, adding TCRdist sequence similarity when clustering within HLA-allele-positive subsets. Repertoires with fewer than 30,000 or more than 120,000 public chains, plus five repertoires with anomalous nucleotide sharing, were excluded from co-occurrence clustering. As stored in TCRdb, this immuneACCESS dataset retains in-frame rearrangements with V and J assigned. A fraction of the clones does not appear; measured against another copy, unresolved V genes explain less than half of the discrepancy, and the remainder lacks a known reason. The DNA was the basis for D and trimming; V, J and clone size are from that table. Counted in this sample were under 200,000 clones; about 75% of them appeared once. The ten largest account for over 13% of the sample.

Broader findings and caveats from the paper: While some public TCRs were present in many individuals, most TCR sequences turned up only very rarely across donors. The study listed approximately 150 TCR beta chains as associated with cytomegalovirus. A further reported finding was that TCR beta sequences accurately predicted the HLA-A and HLA-B alleles for most subjects in the first cohort. In a later analysis, HLA-associated TCR beta chains were found to be more clonally expanded and to have lower generation probabilities than equally common non-associated chains. A later genetic analysis reported fewer N-insertions in productive TCRs among donors in an Asian-associated ancestry cluster than the roughly 700-donor mean. Correlated functional status among segregating V segments might be attributable to linkage disequilibrium, but an unknown experimental factor could not be ruled out. The presence/absence analyses assumed that sequencing depth was roughly uniform across donors, and that assumption may not be true. Because HLA typing was missing for some donors at each locus, association tests included only the typed subset. In a later genetic analysis, a missense DCLRE1C variant was associated with V-gene and J-gene trimming of TCR beta chains, and the association was replicated in an independent cohort. The classifier was reported to diagnose cytomegalovirus status with high specificity and sensitivity in both the original and validation cohorts. The sequencing pipeline was judged likely to have produced a cluster of highly shared sequence variants as a technical artifact. An earlier analysis of roughly 570 of the donors showed that most TCR beta V segments appeared in productive rearrangements either about 87% or about 30% of the time, which broadly matched IMGT annotations. This cohort had only TCR beta chains sequenced, and the lack of alpha or paired-chain data limited which features could be detected. According to a later analysis, most CMV-associated TCR beta chains appeared to be HLA-restricted, and the HLA associations seemed to be driven largely by CMV exposure. In a later analysis, several top co-occurrence clusters were reported to appear linked to parvovirus B19, influenza, CMV and Epstein-Barr virus. At a false discovery rate of 0.05, a later analysis linked 15,000 to 20,000 TCR beta sequences to specific HLA alleles. When HLA alleles, especially DR and DQ, strongly co-occurred, attributing TCR associations to individual alleles was difficult. It was suggested by the authors that the approach could potentially be generalized to other disease states and immunological phenotypes. The 87-base-pair reads could not distinguish some IMGT-functional V segments, including TRBV6-2 and TRBV6-3, so those segments were excluded. Immune exposure information for the cohort was limited to CMV serostatus. In vitro tests confirmed that three of the cytomegalovirus-associated TCR beta chains recognize cytomegalovirus antigens. A later analysis found that TCR association rates varied across HLA loci, with DRB1 alleles showing the most associated TCRs and HLA-C alleles the fewest. Because counts were too low, 15 to 20 rarely observed V segments, including chromosome 9 orphons, were excluded from the earlier analysis of some 590 of the donors.

The source is a man aged 45-60 years in good health and CMV-seropositive. This chain joins TRBV10-1 to TRBJ1-2, with 7 bases in between that match TRBD1. Material: PBMCs. The DNA reads as follows: TGCGCCAGCAGTGGGGACAGATGGGGTGGCTACACCTTC. Translated, it gives CASSGDRWGGYTF.